This T cell receptor (beta chain) stems from a study of neurological immune-mediated disorders. This clonotype was seen repeatedly, ten times or more. What it binds is unknown. Synthesis of cDNA used 5'RACE (with 10-nucleotide random UMIs). TCRdb itself ran the 5' RACE reads through MiXCR, one entry per CDR3 protein. The sample has about 49,000 distinct CDR3 sequences, about 9.1% seen once; the top ten hold 1.6%. Overall study findings and caveats: Levels of TCR clonal expansion peaked in HTLV-1-associated myelopathy and reached their lowest in multiple sclerosis, under those of healthy controls. Among expanded clones, no CDR3 amino acid sequences were shared across subjects, a pattern suggesting private repertoires in all groups.

Time point of the sample: longitudinal time-point 1 (baseline). A total of 2 million PBMCs stored at -80 degrees C provided the unsorted libraries. The sample was PBMCs. The TCR sequence derives from a woman aged 40 to 50 in good health.

The CDR3 DNA reads TGTGCCAGCAGTCCGGGACAGGGATCCTACGAGCAGTACTTC. The encoded protein is CASSPGQGSYEQYF. The V call is TRBV2, the J call TRBJ2-7; TRBD1 matches at 9 bases. The junction had 3 bases not matched to a gene; V was cut back by 5 bases and J by 1 base. Germline V gives CDR1 SNHLY, CDR2 FYNNEI. This CDR3 has 14 residues.